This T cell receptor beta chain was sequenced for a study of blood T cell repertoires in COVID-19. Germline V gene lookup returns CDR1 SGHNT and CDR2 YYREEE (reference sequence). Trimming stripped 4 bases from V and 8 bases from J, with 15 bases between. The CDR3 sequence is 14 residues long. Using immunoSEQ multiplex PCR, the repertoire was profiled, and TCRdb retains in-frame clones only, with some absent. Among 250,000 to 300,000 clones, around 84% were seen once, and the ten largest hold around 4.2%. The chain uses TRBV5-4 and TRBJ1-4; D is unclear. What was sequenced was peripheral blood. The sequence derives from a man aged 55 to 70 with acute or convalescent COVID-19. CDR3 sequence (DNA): TGTGCCAGCAGCATAGGACTTAGGGAAGAAAAACTGTTTTTT. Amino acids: CASSIGLREEKLFF.